These 16 T cell receptor beta chains were sequenced from one sample in a study of OX40 agonist ivuxolimab in advanced cancers. Produced via immunoSEQ multiplex PCR; TCRdb's table is partial and in-frame only. The sample consists of tens of thousands of clones, 88% of them appearing once. Here the sequenced sample was CD4+ or CD8+ T cells sorted from blood, taken in a trial of the OX40 agonist ivuxolimab. The receptors come from an adult with an advanced solid tumor such as melanoma, head and neck, liver or kidney cancer.

This chain joins TRBV19 and TRBJ1-5, with a tentative D call TRBD1 (5 bases). Germline assignment: CDR1 LNHDA and CDR2 SQIVND (reference sequence). V was trimmed by 0 bases and J by 3 bases, leaving 12 bases between them. The CDR3 has 16 amino acids. The CDR3 DNA reads as TGTGCCAGTAGTATAGAGGGACGGGGCCTCAATCAGCCCCAGCATTTT. Residues: CASSIEGRGLNQPQHF.

By its share, this clone is medium-sized. The chain links TRBV5-1 to TRBJ2-7; 7 nucleotides agree with TRBD2. V trimming: 2 bases; J trimming: 6 bases; junction bases outside the gene matches: 5. The CDR3 consists of 13 residues. Per the germline V gene, CDR1 is SGHRS and CDR2 is YFSETQ. The CDR3 spells CASSFGLGGEQYF. In DNA, the CDR3 is TGCGCCAGCAGCTTCGGACTAGGAGGCGAGCAGTACTTC.

There are a few counts of this clone. The DNA of the CDR3 is TGTGCCAGCTCACCACAGGGCGCGGACACTGAAGCTTTCTTT. It codes for CASSPQGADTEAFF. This chain joins TRBV18 and TRBJ1-1; D is ambiguous. V gave up 1 base and J gave up 3 bases, with 9 bases separating them. This CDR3 comprises 14 residues. Germline CDR1 is KGHSH and CDR2 is LQKENI.

CDR3 loop: CASSTRSPATGNEQYF. As DNA, the CDR3 is TGTGCCAGTAGTACACGATCGCCCGCCACAGGGAACGAGCAGTACTTC. The chain uses TRBV19 and TRBJ2-7, with D tentatively TRBD1 (6 bases). The CDR3 covers 16 residues. CDR1 is LNHDA, CDR2 SQIVND, per germline (reference sequence). The V end was cut by 4 bases, the J end by 5 bases, with 21 bases between.

The genes are TRBV5-6 and TRBJ1-2; D gene uncertain. V was shortened by 4 bases and J by 8 bases, with 15 bases between the two germline ends. Germline CDR1 SGHDT, CDR2 YYEEEE. CDR3 length: 13 residues. As DNA, the CDR3 is TGTGCCAGCAGCGCCGGGGTGGCCGCGGGCTACACCTTC. Translated, it gives CASSAGVAAGYTF.

The table lists this clone with a few counts. This rearrangement joins TRBV30 to TRBJ1-5, with a weak D call TRBD1 (5 bases). The germline V and J ends were trimmed by 3 bases and 7 bases, with 16 bases remaining between them. The CDR3 contains 14 residues. Germline V CDR1 and CDR2: GTSNPN, SVGIG (reference sequence). The CDR3 bases are TGTGCCTGGAGCCAGCAGGGAGTCGGGCAGCCCCAGCATTTT. Translated: CAWSQQGVGQPQHF.

This sequence joins TRBV5-1 and TRBJ1-1, with TRBD1 identical over 7 bases. This CDR3 spans 14 amino acids. With 1 base clipped from V and 4 bases from J, the junction kept 4 bases outside the gene matches. Per germline, CDR1 SGHRS and CDR2 YFSETQ. CDR3 protein: CASSLYPGGTEAFF. The CDR3 DNA sequence: TGCGCCAGCAGCTTGTACCCAGGGGGCACTGAAGCTTTCTTT. The complete variable domain, with remaining parts taken from reference TRBV5-1 and TRBJ1-1, reads KAGVTQTPRYLIKTRGQQVTLSCSPISGHRSVSWYQQTPGQGLQFLFEYFSETQRNKGNFPGRFSGRQFSNSRSEMNVSTLELGDSALYLCASSLYPGGTEAFFGQGTRLTVV.

The CDR3 DNA reads TGTGCCAGCAGCTTAGGGACGGGACAGGGATCGGAGGAGCAGTACTTC. It encodes CASSLGTGQGSEEQYF. V and J are TRBV11-3 and TRBJ2-7, with 9 bases identical to TRBD1. The V gene end was trimmed by 1 base and the J gene end by 7 bases; junction bases not matched to a gene: 11. Per germline, CDR1 SGHNT and CDR2 YENEEA. This CDR3 contains 16 residues.

The genes are TRBV9 and TRBJ1-2; D is ambiguous. CDR1 is SGDLS, CDR2 YYNGEE, per germline. V was pared by 1 base and J by 5 bases, with 9 bases between. The CDR3 sequence is 13 residues long. CDR3 nucleotide sequence: TGTGCCAGCAGCGTAATGTGGGAGTATGGCTACACCTTC. Translated: CASSVMWEYGYTF.

This clone was counted once. V usage is TRBV27 and J usage is TRBJ1-2, with D possibly being TRBD1 (5 bases). V shed 3 bases and J shed 6 bases, with 14 bases lying between them. CDR3 size: 14 residues. Germline CDR1 and CDR2: MNHEY and SMNVEV (reference sequence). CDR3 sequence: CASSFRGRENGYTF. CDR3 DNA sequence: TGTGCCAGCAGTTTTCGGGGGAGAGAGAATGGCTACACCTTC.

The CDR3 nucleotides are TGTGCCAGCAGCGACGGATCAGAGACCCAGTACTTC. It codes for CASSDGSETQYF. The chain joins TRBV5-6 to TRBJ2-5, with D unclear. The germline V and J ends were trimmed by 4 bases and 4 bases, with 8 bases remaining between them. Germline-derived CDR1 and CDR2 are SGHDT and YYEEEE. This CDR3 region has 12 residues. Combining the CDR3 with reference TRBV5-6 and TRBJ2-5 gives the whole variable domain DAGVTQSPTHLIKTRGQQVTLRCSPKSGHDTVSWYQQALGQGPQFIFQYYEEEERQRGNFPDRFSGHQFPNYSSELNVNALLLGDSALYLCASSDGSETQYFGPGTRLLVL.

This chain connects TRBV27 to TRBJ2-7; TRBD2 matches at 8 bases. The J segment lost 2 bases and the V segment lost 5 bases, leaving 5 bases of the junction unmatched. This CDR3 is 14 amino acids long. Germline assignment: CDR1 MNHEY and CDR2 SMNVEV (reference sequence). CDR3 DNA: TGTGCCAGCAGTCAACGAGCGGGAGCCTACGAGCAGTACTTC. It translates to CASSQRAGAYEQYF.

This clone was seen a single time. The rearrangement uses TRBV27 and TRBJ2-7; no clear D gene. V was cut by 3 bases and J by 13 bases, with 22 bases left in between. From germline, CDR1 is MNHEY and CDR2 SMNVEV (reference sequence). The CDR3 extends over 14 amino acids. The CDR3 bases are TGTGCCAGCAGTTTTACCCCCCCCGGGCAGGTTTTTTACTTC. As protein: CASSFTPPGQVFYF.

This chain links TRBV5-1 with TRBJ1-2; D may be TRBD1 (5 bases). The CDR3 spans 12 residues. Germline CDR1 reads SGHRS; CDR2 reads YFSETQ. V shed 1 base and J shed 8 bases, with 9 bases lying between them. CDR3 sequence: CASSLNRQGYTF. The CDR3 DNA reads as TGCGCCAGCAGCTTGAACCGACAGGGCTACACCTTC.

The chain links TRBV7-3 to TRBJ2-2, with a possible D match to TRBD2 (5 bases). The CDR3 loop spans 15 amino acids. The germline V gene encodes CDR1 SGHTA and CDR2 FQGTGA. With 3 bases removed from V and 0 bases from J, the gap between germline ends came to 8 bases. CDR3 loop: CASSLVRANTGELFF. The CDR3 DNA reads as TGTGCCAGCAGCTTGGTGCGGGCGAACACCGGGGAGCTGTTTTTT.

The J gene is TRBJ2-3, the V gene TRBV28, with D possibly being TRBD2 (8 bases). V was cut by 4 bases and J by 6 bases, with 32 bases left in between. Per the germline V gene, CDR1 is MDHEN and CDR2 is SYDVKM. This CDR3 comprises 20 residues. CDR3 sequence reads: CASSSPKTGTAGVPKDTQYF. The CDR3 region has the DNA TGTGCCAGCAGTTCCCCCAAGACAGGGACAGCGGGGGTTCCCAAGGATACGCAGTATTTT.